These 12 T cell receptor beta chains came from one sample sequenced in a study of CD8 T cells in Susac syndrome. RNA, at about 0.5 to 1 ug, was reverse transcribed with random hexamers. From the immunoSEQ multiplex PCR reads, TCRdb called clonotypes with MiXCR, one entry per CDR3 protein. The table has about 120,000 distinct CDR3 sequences, about 92% seen once. The sequencing input was CD4+ T cells from PBMCs. Receptors originate from a human donor with multiple sclerosis.

This chain uses TRBV2 with TRBJ1-1; D uncertain. CDR1 is SNHLY and CDR2 is FYNNEI in the germline V gene. V was cut by 4 bases and J by 4 bases, with 16 bases left in between. The CDR3 is made up of 15 amino acids. CDR3 region: CASSVRPTSVTEAFF. DNA for the CDR3: TGTGCCAGCAGTGTCCGTCCCACTTCGGTCACTGAAGCTTTCTTT.

The chain has TRBV28 and TRBJ2-5; D possibly corresponds to TRBD2 (5 bases). The V gene lost 6 bases and the J gene lost 7 bases, with 12 bases spanning the gap. The CDR3 has 12 amino acids. Germline V gene data show CDR1 as MDHEN and CDR2 as SYDVKM. CDR3 residues: CASRPTGGTQYF. CDR3 coding DNA: TGTGCCAGCAGGCCTACTGGAGGGACCCAGTACTTC.

V usage is TRBV11-2 and J usage is TRBJ2-2; 7 bases are shared with TRBD1. The CDR3 has 15 amino acids. Germline-derived CDR1 and CDR2 are SGHAT and FQNNGV. Unmatched junction bases numbered 3, after V lost 4 bases and J lost 1 base. The CDR3 region is CASSWDRLNTGELFF. The DNA for the CDR3 is TGTGCCAGCAGCTGGGACAGACTGAACACCGGGGAGCTGTTTTTT.

The J gene is TRBJ1-1, the V gene TRBV14; TRBD1 is a possible D gene (6 bases). V lost 4 bases to trimming and J lost 5 bases, with 20 bases between them. Germline V gene sequence: CDR1 SGHDN, CDR2 FVKESK. The CDR3 is 16 residues long. CDR3 residues: CASSPWRGAGSTEAFF. The DNA of the CDR3 is TGTGCCAGCAGCCCTTGGAGGGGGGCGGGAAGTACTGAAGCTTTCTTT.

The V call is TRBV18, the J call TRBJ1-3; D ambiguous. The CDR3 contains 15 residues. CDR1 is KGHSH, CDR2 LQKENI, per germline. V gave up 1 base and J gave up 0 bases, with 7 bases separating them. The CDR3 here is CASSPRTASGNTIYF. CDR3 DNA sequence: TGTGCCAGCTCACCACGGACTGCCTCTGGAAACACCATATATTTT.

The chain carries TRBV6-5 and TRBJ1-6; TRBD1 aligns across 9 bases. Trimming removed 2 bases from V and 10 bases from J; junction bases left unmatched: 9. The CDR3 covers 16 residues. The V gene's germline CDR1 is MNHEY and CDR2 SVGAGI. This CDR3 is CASSYGSGQGKSPLHF. CDR3 DNA: TGTGCCAGCAGTTACGGTTCGGGACAGGGAAAATCACCCCTCCACTTT.

The chain employs TRBV9 and TRBJ2-1, with 7 positions matching TRBD2. Trimming took 4 bases from V and 5 from J; bases not matched to a gene: 3. This CDR3 spans 13 amino acids. CDR1 and CDR2 (germline): SGDLS, YYNGEE. CDR3 sequence: CASSPRGDNEQFF. The CDR3 bases are TGTGCCAGCAGCCCCCGGGGGGACAATGAGCAGTTCTTC.

The rearrangement joins TRBV7-2 to TRBJ1-1, with D unclear. The CDR3 extends over 13 amino acids. Germline V gives CDR1 SGHTA, CDR2 FQGNSA. Deletions cut 4 bases from V and 5 bases from J, with 11 bases between. CDR3 amino acids: CASSSPPWTEAFF. CDR3 in DNA: TGTGCCAGCAGCTCCCCCCCCTGGACTGAAGCTTTCTTT.

The chain has TRBV5-4 and TRBJ2-6; D is unresolved. With 0 bases removed from V and 2 bases from J, the gap between germline ends came to 9 bases. The CDR3 totals 16 residues. From germline, CDR1 is SGHNT and CDR2 YYREEE (reference sequence). CDR3 coding DNA: TGTGCCAGCAGCTTGGCTTCGGCAGCTGGGGCCAACGTCCTGACTTTC. It encodes CASSLASAAGANVLTF.

This clonotype was detected only once. V and J are TRBV9 and TRBJ2-2, with a possible D match to TRBD2 (6 bases). V gave up 5 bases and J gave up 6 bases, with 14 bases separating them. The CDR3 consists of 14 residues. Germline V gene lookup returns CDR1 SGDLS and CDR2 YYNGEE. The CDR3 region has the DNA TGTGCCAGCAGACAGAGTGGGGGGTCCGGGGAGCTGTTTTTT. The encoded protein is CASRQSGGSGELFF. Based on the CDR3 plus reference TRBV9 and TRBJ2-2, the full variable domain is DSGVTQTPKHLITATGQRVTLRCSPRSGDLSVYWYQQSLDQGLQFLIQYYNGEERAKGNILERFSAQQFPDLHSELNLSSLELGDSALYFCASRQSGGSGELFFGEGSRLTVL.

This chain links TRBV11-2 with TRBJ1-2; D unresolved. Germline CDR1 SGHAT, CDR2 FQNNGV. The V end lost 2 bases, the J end lost 3 bases, and 7 bases lay between the germline ends. The CDR3 spans 13 residues. The CDR3 spells CASSLTAHYGYTF. DNA for the CDR3: TGTGCCAGCAGCTTAACGGCTCACTATGGCTACACCTTC.

The chain employs TRBV29-1 and TRBJ2-1; TRBD1 is a possible D gene (5 bases). CDR3 length: 13 residues. V lost 4 bases, J lost 6 bases, and 13 bases lay in between. Germline V gene sequence: CDR1 SQVTM, CDR2 ANQGSEA. The CDR3 loop reads CSVGESQGNEQFF. The CDR3 DNA sequence: TGCAGCGTTGGAGAAAGTCAGGGCAATGAGCAGTTCTTC.